One and the same sample provided the 7 T cell receptor beta chains below, sequenced in a study of T cells after yellow fever vaccination. TCRdb recomputed calls from the 5' RACE reads with MiXCR, one row per CDR3 protein. The data contain approximately 160,000 distinct CDR3 sequences, 7% to 10% of them seen just once; the ten biggest clones take up approximately 39%. Here the sequenced sample was CD8+ T cells sorted from PBMCs, taken 45 days after the yellow fever booster vaccination. Receptors originate from a man aged 18 to 30 who received the YFV17D yellow fever vaccine.

This rearrangement joins TRBV15 to TRBJ2-3; possibly TRBD1 for D (6 bases). This CDR3 region has 15 residues. Trimming removed 0 bases at V and 6 bases at J, with 13 bases between. Germline V CDR1 and CDR2: LNHNV, YYDKDF (reference sequence). Here the CDR3 reads CATSREGRGADTQYF. The CDR3, as DNA: TGTGCCACCAGCAGAGAGGGCAGGGGAGCTGATACGCAGTATTTT. The entire variable domain, with the rest obtained from reference TRBV15 and TRBJ2-3, is as follows: DAMVIQNPRYQVTQFGKPVTLSCSQTLNHNVMYWYQQKSSQAPKLLFHYYDKDFNNEADTPDNFQSRRPNTSFCFLDIRSPGLGDTAMYLCATSREGRGADTQYFGPGTRLTVL.

This clonotype occurred a few times. The V gene is TRBV29-1, the J gene TRBJ2-5; maybe TRBD2 (6 bases). The germline CDR1 and CDR2 sequences are SQVTM and ANQGSEA. Trimming shortened V by 4 bases and J by 5 bases, and 8 bases separated the two germline ends. The CDR3 covers 11 residues. The CDR3 reads CSVGRGETQYF. Written as DNA, the CDR3 is TGCAGCGTTGGGAGGGGTGAGACCCAGTACTTC.

This clonotype was seen a handful of times. The chain is built from TRBV5-1 and TRBJ2-1, with no clear D. CDR3 length: 15 residues. Germline V CDR1 and CDR2: SGHRS, YFSETQ. The V end was cut by 0 bases, the J end by 8 bases, with 15 bases between. The CDR3 loop reads CASSLEGPVDDEQFF. Written as DNA, the CDR3 is TGCGCCAGCAGCTTGGAGGGCCCGGTAGACGATGAGCAGTTCTTC.

The chain uses TRBV5-6 and TRBJ2-7, with D possibly being TRBD1 or TRBD2 (5 bases each). Germline values: CDR1 SGHDT, CDR2 YYEEEE. V was shortened by 5 bases and J by 0 bases, with 15 bases between the two germline ends. The CDR3 is made up of 15 amino acids. The CDR3, as DNA: TGTGCCAGCAGACCGGGACGGTTAAGCTCCTACGAGCAGTACGTC. This sequence encodes CASRPGRLSSYEQYV.

This clonotype was counted only a few times. The CDR3 region is CASGEGAGSNEQFF. CDR3 sequence (DNA): TGTGCCAGCGGGGAGGGGGCAGGGAGCAATGAGCAGTTCTTC. V gene TRBV12-3 or TRBV12-4 combines with J gene TRBJ2-1; either TRBD1 or TRBD2 may supply D (7 bases each). V dropped 8 bases and J dropped 6 bases, with 17 bases sitting between them. The length of the CDR3 is 14 residues.

The rearrangement links TRBV4-3 to TRBJ2-7; the match to TRBD1 covers 9 bases. With V trimmed by 3 bases and J by 2 bases, 2 bases remained unmatched. The CDR3 extends over 14 amino acids. In germline, CDR1 is LGHNA, CDR2 YSLEER. The CDR3 reads CASSHGTGPYEQYF. CDR3 in DNA: TGCGCCAGCAGCCACGGGACAGGGCCCTACGAGCAGTACTTC.

The chain joins TRBV20-1 to TRBJ2-7; perhaps D is TRBD1 or TRBD2 (5 bases each). V dropped 6 bases and J dropped 0 bases, with 15 bases sitting between them. Germline lookup yields CDR1 DFQATT and CDR2 SNEGSKA (reference sequence). The CDR3 contains 14 residues. CDR3 bases: TGCAGTGCCACCGGGACGGAAAACTCCTACGAGCAGTACGTC. This translates into CSATGTENSYEQYV.